This TCR beta chain was sequenced during a study of blood T cell repertoires in COVID-19. Turning to the study itself: The analysed material was cDNA or gDNA that came from T cells, B-cell-depleted T cells, or PBMCs.

CDR3 length equals 13 residues. Trimming cost V 4 bases and J 6 bases, with 13 bases left between them. Germline CDR1 KGHSH, CDR2 LQKENI. As handled by the study authors: Reference gene primer amplification gave estimated nucleated cell counts. TCRdb's copy holds only in-frame clones and misses some; the assay was immunoSEQ multiplex PCR. From that table come the V and J calls and clone size; the DNA was used to work out D and trimming. The table records about 190,000 clones, around 91% of them present only once. The gene calls are TRBV18 and TRBJ2-7, with D perhaps TRBD2 (6 bases). Sequenced: peripheral blood. The clonotype comes from a man aged 45-65 years with acute or convalescent COVID-19. CDR3 in amino acids: CASSQLRGGEQYV. DNA of the CDR3: TGTGCCAGCTCACAACTCCGGGGAGGCGAGCAGTACGTC.